This T cell receptor (beta chain) derives from a study of human T cells and chemical hapten exposure. MiXCR, applied by TCRdb to the RACE reads, yields one record per CDR3 protein. Of about 350,000 distinct CDR3 sequences listed, under 6.5% are singletons. In this sample, this clonotype turned up many times. The time point denotes: patch test 2, 6 weeks after DPC sensitization. Treatment of the sample: therapeutic diphenylcyclopropenone sensitization with weekly scalp DPC. CDR3 length: 14 amino acids. Germline CDR1 reads MNHEY; CDR2 reads SVGEGT. V was shortened by 6 bases and J by 3 bases, with 12 bases between the two germline ends.

The chain recombines TRBV6-2 or TRBV6-3 with TRBJ1-5; D may be TRBD1 (6 bases). The sample was whole blood, taken in connection with sensitization to the hapten diphenylcyclopropenone (DPC). The clonotype originates from a woman in her late teens or twenties with alopecia areata. Some clones in this sample may be carry-over from other donors' samples. As DNA, the CDR3 is TGTGCCAGCAGCCATACAGGGTTCAATCAGCCCCAGCATTTT. This encodes CASSHTGFNQPQHF.